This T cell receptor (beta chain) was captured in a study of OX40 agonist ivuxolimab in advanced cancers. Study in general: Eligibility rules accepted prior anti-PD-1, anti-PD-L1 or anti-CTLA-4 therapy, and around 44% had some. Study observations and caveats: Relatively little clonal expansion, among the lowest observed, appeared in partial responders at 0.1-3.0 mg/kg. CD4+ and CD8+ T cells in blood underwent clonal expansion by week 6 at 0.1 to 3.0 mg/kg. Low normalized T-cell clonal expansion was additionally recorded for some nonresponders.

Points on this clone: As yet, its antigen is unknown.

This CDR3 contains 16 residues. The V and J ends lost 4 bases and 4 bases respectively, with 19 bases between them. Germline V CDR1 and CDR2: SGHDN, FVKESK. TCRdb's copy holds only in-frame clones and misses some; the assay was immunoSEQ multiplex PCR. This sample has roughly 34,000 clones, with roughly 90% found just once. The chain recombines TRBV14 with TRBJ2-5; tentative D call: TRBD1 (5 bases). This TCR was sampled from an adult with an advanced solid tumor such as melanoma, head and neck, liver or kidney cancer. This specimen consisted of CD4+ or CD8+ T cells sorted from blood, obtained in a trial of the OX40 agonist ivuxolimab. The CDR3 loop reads CASSLSGLGVGETQYF. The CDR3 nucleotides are TGTGCCAGCAGCCTATCTGGTCTAGGGGTAGGAGAGACCCAGTACTTC. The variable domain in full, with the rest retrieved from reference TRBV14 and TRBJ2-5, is EAGVTQFPSHSVIEKGQTVTLRCDPISGHDNLYWYRRVMGKEIKFLLHFVKESKQDESGMPNNRFLAERTGGTYSTLKVQPAELEDSGVYFCASSLSGLGVGETQYFGPGTRLLVL.